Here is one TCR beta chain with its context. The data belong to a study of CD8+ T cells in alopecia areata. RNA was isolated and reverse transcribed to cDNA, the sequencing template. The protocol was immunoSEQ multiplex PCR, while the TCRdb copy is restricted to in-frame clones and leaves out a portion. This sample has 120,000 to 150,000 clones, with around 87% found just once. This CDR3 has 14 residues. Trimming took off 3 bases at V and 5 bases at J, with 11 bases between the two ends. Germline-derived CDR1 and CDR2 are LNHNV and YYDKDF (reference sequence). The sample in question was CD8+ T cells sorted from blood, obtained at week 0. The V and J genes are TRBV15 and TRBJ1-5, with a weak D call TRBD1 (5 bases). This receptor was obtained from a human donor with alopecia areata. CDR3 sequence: CATSSRQTDQPQHF. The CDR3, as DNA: TGTGCCACCAGCAGCAGACAGACAGATCAGCCCCAGCATTTT.